This T cell receptor beta chain was captured by sequencing in a study of CD8 T cells in Susac syndrome. With random hexamers, about 0.45 to 1 ug RNA was reverse transcribed. Amplification of TCR beta CDR3 by immunoSEQ multiplex PCR spanned 54 Vbeta and 13 Jbeta. TCRdb re-called the immunoSEQ multiplex PCR reads with MiXCR, one entry per CDR3 protein. The data hold around 150,000 distinct CDR3 sequences, with approximately 94% observed a single time. Whole-study findings and limits: The relatively small number of individuals in the TCR sequencing and HLA analysis was acknowledged by the study.

Note on this clonotype: Its antigen is still unknown.

CDR1 and CDR2 from the germline V gene are MDHEN and SYDVKM. This CDR3 has 15 residues. After removal of 5 bases from V and 4 bases from J, the junction contained 7 bases not matched to a gene. The receptor comes from a human donor with multiple sclerosis. Material: CD4+ T cells from PBMCs. The chain couples TRBV28 to TRBJ2-5; 10 bases fit TRBD2. The CDR3 loop reads CASSPSGGDRETQYF. In DNA, the CDR3 is TGTGCCAGCAGTCCTAGCGGGGGAGATCGAGAGACCCAGTACTTC.